The T cell receptor (beta chain) described here comes from a study of regulatory T cells in long-lasting Graves disease (dated by TCRdb to the early 2020s). About the full investigation: Antithyroid drugs had been taken for less than 3 months by newly diagnosed Graves' disease patients. This study used TCR sequencing and RNA sequencing of peripheral blood to compare persistent Graves' disease patients against newly diagnosed Graves' disease patients. The study was conducted in China and was registered as a clinical trial. A total of roughly 35 samples underwent TCR sequencing: roughly 13 from persistent and around 20 from newly diagnosed Graves' disease patients. What the authors observed across the whole study: Peripheral blood alone was examined, since thyroid tissue, which constituted the primary lesion, could not be accessed. Sequencing and analysis were limited to the TCR beta chain. Persistent Graves' disease patients showed lower TCR Shannon entropy and fewer highly expanded clones than newly diagnosed patients, suggesting clonal expansion. TRBV28, TRBJ1-2 and TRBJ2-5 were preferentially used in persistent disease, while TRBV20-1 and TRBJ2-1 were favored in newly diagnosed disease. More public clonotypes were shared among persistent patients (roughly 2,700) than among newly diagnosed patients (966). The authors noted that the small sample size was a limitation that may lower accuracy.

Libraries were built with multiplex PCR. The sample was run on an Illumina HiSeq 4000. CDR3 regions were amplified by Arm-PCR with iRepertoire HTBI primers to construct TCR beta libraries. Gel purification was performed on PCR products prior to sequencing. The study's processing was this. Gene usage analysis of CDR3 amino acid clonotypes used the approximately 62 TRBV and more than 13 TRBJ segments found across samples. COPE and FqMerger were used to merge filtered high-quality paired reads into contigs. BLAST was used to align contigs to the IMGT TRBV, TRBD and TRBJ reference genes, and CDR3 was defined following IMGT. Any clonotype with a frequency above 0.1% was classified as a highly expanded clone. Shannon entropy was used to measure repertoire diversity, and the Gini coefficient was used to measure V-J evenness. Clonotypes shared by more than one individual were considered public. TCRdb's own reprocessing of the public reads used fastp at Q25 and MiXCR and kept productive beta chains. Records with the same CDR3 protein are collapsed into one entry carrying the most frequent genes and DNA. TCRdb's processing, not the study's, gives the V and J calls here. Within this sample are about 540,000 distinct CDR3 sequences, with roughly 14% of them counted one time only. The top ten clonotypes cover over 7.5% of the sample.

The intended sense of this specimen's time point label: newly diagnosed GD, antithyroid drugs for less than 3 months. RNA was extracted from PBMCs in TRIzol for both TCR sequencing and RNA sequencing. Graves' disease was diagnosed according to American Thyroid Association guidelines. Patients for the study were recruited at an endocrinology department in Xi'an, China. From each patient, approximately 9.9 milliliters of peripheral blood was collected into an EDTA anticoagulant tube. PBMCs were isolated by Ficoll Paque Plus density gradient separation without further T cell sorting. An Agilent 2100 Bioanalyzer and agarose gel were used to assess RNA quality, and a NanoDrop 2000 was used to measure RNA concentration. This clonotype has ten or more counts. Its recognized antigen is unknown. No much larger clone is present one base from it, and per-base qualities are unavailable. Looking up the germline V gene yields CDR1 SGDLS and CDR2 YYNGEE. CDR3 length: 16 amino acids, cysteine to phenylalanine. Kept here is only the CDR3 DNA, which spans 48 bases and is read in frame from base 1. V was cut back by 0 bases and J by 7 bases, leaving a gap of 19 bases between them.

The same data also went into a second study, on T cells in Graves' hyperthyroidism and ophthalmopathy. The second study's paper adds: A patient counted as having stable Graves' hyperthyroidism if no progression to ophthalmopathy occurred over 18 months of follow-up. Hyperthyroidism patients were newly diagnosed, had a disease duration of under 2 months, and were aged 18 to 65 years. Patients with uncontrolled infections, other autoimmune diseases, pregnancy or lactation were excluded. Diagnoses were established on the basis of clinical symptoms, serum thyroxine and TRAb, thyroid ultrasound, and orbital computed tomography. The first round of RT-PCR for the TCR CDR3 was performed with the HTBI primer set and the Qiagen OneStep RT-PCR kit. Most expanded thyroid clonotypes (frequency above 0.001) were also detected in blood, a finding suggesting that blood repertoires may reflect thyroid immune responses. A 13 V-J signature model separated ophthalmopathy from stable hyperthyroidism, with roughly 88% sensitivity and 81% to 82% specificity in cross-validation and 80%/75% in testing. In validation, progression to ophthalmopathy was predicted by the model with about 70% sensitivity and roughly 76% specificity, a median of 6.5 months before onset. To identify TCR V-J signatures that set the groups apart, the researchers used a discovery cohort of approximately 98 patients, made up of around 40 with Graves' ophthalmopathy and some 60 with stable Graves' hyperthyroidism. An independent validation cohort of about 20 hyperthyroidism patients and about 15 patients who later progressed to ophthalmopathy tested prospective prediction of ophthalmopathy. The approximately 100 discovery patients were divided at random into training and test sets in a 7:3 ratio. In addition, the study compared T-cell repertoires in thyroid tissue and in blood from six Graves' hyperthyroidism patients. After sampling, hyperthyroidism patients received methimazole starting at 30 mg daily, and ophthalmopathy patients received high-dose intravenous methylprednisolone. A second multiplex PCR round built the libraries, followed by size selection and purification. Paired-end sequencing of the libraries was performed with 100 bp reads on an Illumina HiSeq2000. SOAPnuke was used to process the raw data, throwing out any read that contained adapters or uncalled bases, had a mean Phred below 15, or lacked an exact constant-primer or identifier match. High-quality paired reads were merged with COPE v1.2.5, and unique nucleotide sequences were defined as clonotypes. MiTCR v1.1 was used to align the clonotypes against IMGT TRBV, TRBD and TRBJ reference segments. The analysis was restricted to V-J combinations with a frequency above 0.0001, which together covered just over 99% of the repertoires. A TCS score was defined as the ratio between F50 (clonal expansion) and ExV (chaos), using BLOSUM62-based TCRdist between CDR3 peptides within each V-J. Welch's t-statistics and random forest reduced roughly 500 V-J features to 13, which were used in a naive Bayes classifier (R e1071). Sample size was not statistically predetermined, and investigators were not blinded to group allocation. The paper reports TCR Vbeta CDR3 sequencing of about 140 peripheral blood samples: approximately 41 ophthalmopathy, fewer than 85 hyperthyroidism and 17 progressor patients.

This TCR was sampled from a man aged 30 to 45 with Graves disease. Donor details come from another sample of the same person, matched by shared clones. The sequence is built from TRBV9 and TRBJ2-5, and the D gene may be TRBD2, 6 bases matching. The input for sequencing was peripheral blood mononuclear cells (PBMCs), taken at new diagnosis, from a patient treated with antithyroid drugs. The CDR3: CASSVESGVVGGTQYF. The nucleotides are TGTGCCAGCAGCGTAGAGTCAGGAGTTGTGGGGGGGACCCAGTACTTC. With the portions outside the CDR3 filled from the reference TRBV9 and TRBJ2-5 genes, the complete variable region becomes DSGVTQTPKHLITATGQRVTLRCSPRSGDLSVYWYQQSLDQGLQFLIQYYNGEERAKGNILERFSAQQFPDLHSELNLSSLELGDSALYFCASSVESGVVGGTQYFGPGTRLLVL.